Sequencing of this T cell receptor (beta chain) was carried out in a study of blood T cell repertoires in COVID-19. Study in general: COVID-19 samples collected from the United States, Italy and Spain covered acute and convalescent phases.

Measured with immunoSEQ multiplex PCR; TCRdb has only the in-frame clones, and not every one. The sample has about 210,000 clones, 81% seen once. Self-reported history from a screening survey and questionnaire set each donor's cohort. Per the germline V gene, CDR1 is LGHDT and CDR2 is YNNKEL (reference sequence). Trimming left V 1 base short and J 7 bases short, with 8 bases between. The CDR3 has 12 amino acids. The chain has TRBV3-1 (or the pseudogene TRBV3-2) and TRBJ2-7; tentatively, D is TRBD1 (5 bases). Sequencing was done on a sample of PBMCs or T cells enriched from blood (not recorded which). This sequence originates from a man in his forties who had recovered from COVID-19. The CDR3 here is CASSQGTPEQYF. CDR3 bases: TGTGCCAGCAGCCAAGGGACACCTGAGCAGTACTTC.